This TCR beta chain was documented in a study of OX40 agonist ivuxolimab in advanced cancers. Here immunoSEQ multiplex PCR was the method, and the copy in TCRdb shows in-frame clones only, minus some. The repertoire holds fewer than 95,000 clones, with about 87% as singletons. This CDR3 contains 14 residues. Looked up from germline, CDR1 is SGHVS and CDR2 is FQNEAQ. With V trimmed by 1 base and J by 4 bases, 1 base remained unmatched. The input for sequencing was CD4+ or CD8+ T cells sorted from blood, taken in a trial of the OX40 agonist ivuxolimab. The clonotype was recovered from an adult with an advanced solid tumor such as melanoma, head and neck, liver or kidney cancer. This chain links TRBV7-8 with TRBJ1-2; 9 nucleotides align to TRBD1. DNA of the CDR3: TGTGCCAGCAGCTTAGAGGACAGGGGCTATGGCTACACCTTC. This gives the protein CASSLEDRGYGYTF.